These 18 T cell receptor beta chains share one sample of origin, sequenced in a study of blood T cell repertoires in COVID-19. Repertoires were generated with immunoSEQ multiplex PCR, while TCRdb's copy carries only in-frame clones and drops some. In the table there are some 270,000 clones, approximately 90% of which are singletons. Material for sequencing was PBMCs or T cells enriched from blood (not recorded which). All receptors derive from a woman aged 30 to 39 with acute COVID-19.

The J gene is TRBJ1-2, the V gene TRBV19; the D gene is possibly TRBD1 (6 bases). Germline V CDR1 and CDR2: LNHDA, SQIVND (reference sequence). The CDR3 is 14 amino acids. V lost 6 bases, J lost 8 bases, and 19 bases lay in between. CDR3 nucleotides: TGTGCCAGTAGGCCAAACGCGGGGGCCAGGGGCTACACCTTC. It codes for CASRPNAGARGYTF.

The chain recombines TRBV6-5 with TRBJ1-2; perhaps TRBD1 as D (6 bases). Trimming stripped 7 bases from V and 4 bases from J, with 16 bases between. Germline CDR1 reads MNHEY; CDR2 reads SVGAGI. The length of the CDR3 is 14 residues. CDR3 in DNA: TGTGCCAGCACAAGGGGGGGGGCCGGCTATGGCTACACCTTC. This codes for CASTRGGAGYGYTF.

CDR3 nucleotides: TGTGCCAGCAGTTACGGCGAGACCCAGTACTTC. Protein: CASSYGETQYF. The chain uses TRBV6-5 and TRBJ2-5; D gene ambiguous. Trimming took off 2 bases at V and 5 bases at J, with 3 bases between the two ends. The CDR3 length is 11 residues. The germline V gene encodes CDR1 MNHEY and CDR2 SVGAGI.

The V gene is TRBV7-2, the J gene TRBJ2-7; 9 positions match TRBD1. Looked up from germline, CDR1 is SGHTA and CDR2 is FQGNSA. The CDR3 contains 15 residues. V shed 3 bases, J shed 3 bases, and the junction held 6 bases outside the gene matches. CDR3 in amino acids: CASSLKNRGLYEQYF. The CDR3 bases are TGTGCCAGCAGCTTGAAAAACAGGGGGCTCTACGAGCAGTACTTC.

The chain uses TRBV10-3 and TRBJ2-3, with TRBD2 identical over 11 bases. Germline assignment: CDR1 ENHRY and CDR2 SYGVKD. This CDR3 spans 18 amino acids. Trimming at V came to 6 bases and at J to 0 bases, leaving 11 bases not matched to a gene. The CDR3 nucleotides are TGTGCCATCAGGGACGGGACTAGCGGATTCTACAGCACAGATACGCAGTATTTT. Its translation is CAIRDGTSGFYSTDTQYF.

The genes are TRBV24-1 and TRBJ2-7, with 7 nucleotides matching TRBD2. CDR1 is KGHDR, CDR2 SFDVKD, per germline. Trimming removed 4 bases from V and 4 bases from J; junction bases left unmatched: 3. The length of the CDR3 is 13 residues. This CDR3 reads CATSEASGYEQYF. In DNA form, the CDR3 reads TGTGCCACCAGTGAGGCTAGCGGATACGAGCAGTACTTC.

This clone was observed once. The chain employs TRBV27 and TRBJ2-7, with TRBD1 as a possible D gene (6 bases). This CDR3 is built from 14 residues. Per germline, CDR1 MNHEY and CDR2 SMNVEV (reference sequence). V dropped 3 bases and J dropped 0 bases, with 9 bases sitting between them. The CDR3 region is CASSFTGISYEQYF. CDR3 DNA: TGTGCCAGCAGTTTCACAGGGATCTCCTACGAGCAGTACTTC.

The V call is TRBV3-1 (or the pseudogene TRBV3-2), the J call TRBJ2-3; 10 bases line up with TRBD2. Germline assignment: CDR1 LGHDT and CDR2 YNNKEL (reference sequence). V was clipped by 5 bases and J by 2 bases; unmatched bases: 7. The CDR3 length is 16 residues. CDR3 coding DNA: TGTGCCAGCAGCATTAGCGGGAGGTTCCCCACAGATACGCAGTATTTT. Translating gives CASSISGRFPTDTQYF.

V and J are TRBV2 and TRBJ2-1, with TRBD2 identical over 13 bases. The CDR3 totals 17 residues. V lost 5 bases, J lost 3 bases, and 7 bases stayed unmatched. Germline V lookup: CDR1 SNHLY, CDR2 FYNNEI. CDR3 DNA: TGTGCCAGCAGTTACACCTGGACTAGCGGGAGCTACAATGAGCAGTTCTTC. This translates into CASSYTWTSGSYNEQFF.

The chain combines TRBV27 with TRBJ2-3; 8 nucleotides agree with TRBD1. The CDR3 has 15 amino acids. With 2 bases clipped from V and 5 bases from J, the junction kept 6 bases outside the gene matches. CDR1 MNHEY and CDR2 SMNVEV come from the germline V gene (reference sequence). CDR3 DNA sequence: TGTGCCAGCAGTTTAAGTCAGGGGGCTGGAGATACGCAGTATTTT. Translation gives CASSLSQGAGDTQYF.

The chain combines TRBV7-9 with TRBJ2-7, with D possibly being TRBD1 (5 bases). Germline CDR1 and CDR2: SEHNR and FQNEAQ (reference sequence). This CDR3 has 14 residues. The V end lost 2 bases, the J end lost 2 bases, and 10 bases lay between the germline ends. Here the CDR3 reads CASSLMTVAYEQYF. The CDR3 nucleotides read TGTGCCAGCAGCTTAATGACAGTAGCCTACGAGCAGTACTTC. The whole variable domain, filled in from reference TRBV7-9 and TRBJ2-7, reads DTGVSQNPRHKITKRGQNVTFRCDPISEHNRLYWYRQTLGQGPEFLTYFQNEAQLEKSRLLSDRFSAERPKGSFSTLEIQRTEQGDSAMYLCASSLMTVAYEQYFGPGTRLTVT.

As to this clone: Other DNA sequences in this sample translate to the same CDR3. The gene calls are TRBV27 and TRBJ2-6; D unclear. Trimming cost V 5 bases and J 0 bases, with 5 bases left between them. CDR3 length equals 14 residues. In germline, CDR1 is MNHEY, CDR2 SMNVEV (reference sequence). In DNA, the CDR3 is TGTGCCAGCAGTCCTAGCTCTGGGGCCAACGTCCTGACTTTC. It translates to CASSPSSGANVLTF.

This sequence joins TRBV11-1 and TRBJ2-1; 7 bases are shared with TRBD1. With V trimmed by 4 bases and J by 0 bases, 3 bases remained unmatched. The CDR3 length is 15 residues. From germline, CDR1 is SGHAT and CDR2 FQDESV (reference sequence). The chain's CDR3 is CASSSTGSSYNEQFF. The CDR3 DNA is TGTGCCAGCAGCTCGACAGGGAGCTCCTACAATGAGCAGTTCTTC.

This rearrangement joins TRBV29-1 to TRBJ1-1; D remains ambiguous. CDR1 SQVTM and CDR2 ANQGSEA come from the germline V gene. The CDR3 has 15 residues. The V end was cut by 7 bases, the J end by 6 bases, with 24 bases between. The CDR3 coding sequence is TGCAGCGCCGAAGGACGGGTGGAGGGAGGACCTGAAGCTTTCTTT. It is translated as CSAEGRVEGGPEAFF.

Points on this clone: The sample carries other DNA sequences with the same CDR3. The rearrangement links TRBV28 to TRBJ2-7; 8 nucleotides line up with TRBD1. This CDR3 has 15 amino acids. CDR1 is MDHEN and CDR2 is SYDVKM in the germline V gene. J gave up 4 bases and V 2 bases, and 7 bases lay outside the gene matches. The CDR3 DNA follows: TGTGCCAGCAGTTTAGGAGGACAGGGTTCTTACGAGCAGTACTTC. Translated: CASSLGGQGSYEQYF.

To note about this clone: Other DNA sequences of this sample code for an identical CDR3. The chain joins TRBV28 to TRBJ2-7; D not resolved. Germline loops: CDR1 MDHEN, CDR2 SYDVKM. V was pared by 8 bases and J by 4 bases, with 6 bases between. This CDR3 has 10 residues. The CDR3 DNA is TGTGCCAGCGGCCCATACGAGCAGTACTTC. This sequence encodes CASGPYEQYF.

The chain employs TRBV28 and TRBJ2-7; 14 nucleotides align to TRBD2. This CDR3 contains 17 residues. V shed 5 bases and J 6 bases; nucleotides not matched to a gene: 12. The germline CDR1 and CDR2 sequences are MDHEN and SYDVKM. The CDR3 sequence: CASSNTEGTSGRREQYF. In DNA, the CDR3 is TGTGCCAGCAGTAACACCGAAGGGACTAGCGGGAGACGCGAGCAGTACTTC.

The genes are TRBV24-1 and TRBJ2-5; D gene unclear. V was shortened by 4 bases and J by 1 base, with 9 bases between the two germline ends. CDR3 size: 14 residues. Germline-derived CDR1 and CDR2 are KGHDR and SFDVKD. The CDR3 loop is CATSDQSIQETQYF. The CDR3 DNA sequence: TGTGCCACCAGTGACCAATCAATCCAAGAGACCCAGTACTTC.